Given below is one TCR beta chain in context. Its antigen remains unidentified. While unrecorded immune exposures were likely, the donors were nominally healthy when sampled. This sample was included in a study of cytomegalovirus exposure and HLA in healthy donors. Across the study: The study's early data release held 75 million to 95 million unique TCRs from HLA-typed donors.

With 60 Vbeta and 13 Jbeta primers, the PCR was carried out. The repertoire was sequenced with immunoSEQ multiplex PCR; TCRdb's copy has only in-frame clones and lacks some. The sample includes 150,000 to 200,000 clones, around four fifths seen only once; the top ten take 0.9% to 1%. The study, taken as a whole, reports: Accounts indicate the classifier identified cytomegalovirus status with strong specificity and sensitivity.

CDR3 length equals 15 residues. V gave up 0 bases and J gave up 3 bases, with 11 bases separating them. Germline V gives CDR1 MNHEY, CDR2 SVGAGI. Material: PBMCs. The V gene is TRBV6-5, the J gene TRBJ1-1; TRBD1 is a possible D gene (6 bases). This TCR derives from a girl aged 2-9 years in good health and CMV-seropositive. CDR3 region: CASSYSIKGDTEAFF. CDR3 nucleotide sequence: TGTGCCAGCAGTTACTCGATCAAGGGGGACACTGAAGCTTTCTTT.